The 23 T cell receptor beta chains given below trace back to one sample, sequenced in a study of shared clonotypes between healthy human individuals. Some clones are missing from TCRdb's copy, which holds only in-frame ones; the method was immunoSEQ multiplex PCR. Of about 980,000 clones in the sample, more than 75% are singletons; the top ten hold approximately 1.5%. The sequenced material came from memory CD4+ T cells sorted from blood. The subset: CD45RA-negative fraction. All receptors derive from a man younger than 35 in good health.

V gene TRBV5-1 combines with J gene TRBJ2-7; TRBD1 aligns across 8 bases. CDR3 size: 16 residues. Losses at the gene ends were 4 bases for V and 2 bases for J; bases not matched to a gene: 11. Looked up from germline, CDR1 is SGHRS and CDR2 is YFSETQ. The CDR3 loop reads CASSRDGTGKAYEQYF. CDR3 bases: TGCGCCAGCAGCCGGGACGGGACAGGAAAAGCCTACGAGCAGTACTTC.

In DNA, the CDR3 is TGTGCCAGCAGTTTGGCGGGGGTCAGCGAGCAGTACTTC. Translation: CASSLAGVSEQYF. This sequence joins TRBV28 and TRBJ2-7, with 7 bases lining up with TRBD2. This CDR3 has 13 residues. The J segment lost 6 bases and the V segment lost 3 bases, leaving 5 bases of the junction unmatched. CDR1 is MDHEN and CDR2 is SYDVKM in the germline V gene.

The V and J genes are TRBV2 and TRBJ2-1; no clear D. This CDR3 is 12 amino acids long. V shed 6 bases and J shed 10 bases, with 13 bases lying between them. From germline, CDR1 is SNHLY and CDR2 FYNNEI. In DNA, the CDR3 is TGTGCCAGCAGAGGCCTCGGCTACGAGCAGTTCTTC. Translation: CASRGLGYEQFF.

The gene calls are TRBV2 and TRBJ2-1; D is unresolved. The CDR3 covers 12 residues. Germline V gene data show CDR1 as SNHLY and CDR2 as FYNNEI. V lost 6 bases and J 4 bases, leaving 7 bases between the germline ends. The CDR3 coding sequence is TGTGCCAGCAGAAATTTATACAATGAGCAGTTCTTC. Amino acids: CASRNLYNEQFF.

The V gene is TRBV29-1, the J gene TRBJ2-3; no reliable D call. The V end was cut by 4 bases, the J end by 2 bases, with 4 bases between. Germline lookup yields CDR1 SQVTM and CDR2 ANQGSEA. The CDR3 sequence is 11 residues long. The CDR3 loop is CSVAYTDTQYF. The CDR3 DNA reads TGCAGCGTTGCCTACACAGATACGCAGTATTTT.

The J gene is TRBJ2-7, the V gene TRBV6-5; D might be TRBD1 (6 bases). V shed 7 bases and J shed 0 bases, with 13 bases lying between them. This CDR3 contains 14 residues. CDR1 and CDR2 from the germline V gene are MNHEY and SVGAGI. In nucleotides, the CDR3 is TGTGCCAGCAAACAGGGCCTTAGCTCCTACGAGCAGTACTTC. Its protein product is CASKQGLSSYEQYF.

As concerns this clone: The same CDR3 arises from other DNA sequences in this sample as well. The V and J genes are TRBV7-3 and TRBJ2-3, with TRBD2 matching over 13 bases. CDR3 length: 16 amino acids. With V trimmed by 2 bases and J by 2 bases, 1 base remained unmatched. Per germline, CDR1 SGHTA and CDR2 FQGTGA. The CDR3 DNA reads TGTGCCAGCAGCTTAGGACTAGCGGGGGTCACAGATACGCAGTATTTT. Translation gives CASSLGLAGVTDTQYF.

A note on this clone: Other DNA sequences of this sample code for an identical CDR3. The chain employs TRBV19 and TRBJ2-7, with D unclear. The CDR3 consists of 13 residues. CDR1 is LNHDA, CDR2 SQIVND, per germline (reference sequence). Between the trimmed V and J ends, which lost 6 bases and 1 base, there was a span of 10 bases. The CDR3 DNA reads TGTGCCAGTAGACCCAGCGCGTCCTACGAGCAGTACTTC. This encodes CASRPSASYEQYF.

A few counts support this clone. The CDR3: CASSLTGRFTDTQYF. The CDR3 nucleotides read TGTGCCAGCAGCTTGACGGGACGCTTCACAGATACGCAGTATTTT. The rearrangement uses TRBV5-6 and TRBJ2-3; tentatively, D is TRBD1 or TRBD2 (5 bases each). The germline V gene encodes CDR1 SGHDT and CDR2 YYEEEE. CDR3 length equals 15 residues. V was pared by 1 base and J by 2 bases, with 11 bases between.

This chain joins TRBV19 and TRBJ2-7, with D possibly TRBD1 on 6 matching bases. Looked up from germline, CDR1 is LNHDA and CDR2 is SQIVND (reference sequence). Trimming pared 4 bases from V and 3 bases from J, leaving 13 bases between. The CDR3 is made up of 14 amino acids. The CDR3 bases are TGTGCCAGTAGTAATGTGCAGGGGCGCTACGAGCAGTACTTC. Translating gives CASSNVQGRYEQYF.

The chain recombines TRBV2 with TRBJ1-1; D might be TRBD1 (5 bases). Germline lookup yields CDR1 SNHLY and CDR2 FYNNEI. The CDR3 totals 13 residues. Trimming shortened V by 6 bases and J by 8 bases, and 16 bases separated the two germline ends. DNA for the CDR3: TGTGCCAGCAGGTCCGGGGGGAATCCCGAAGCTTTCTTT. Its translation is CASRSGGNPEAFF.

The gene calls are TRBV27 and TRBJ1-4; 9 bases are shared with TRBD1. The V gene's germline CDR1 is MNHEY and CDR2 SMNVEV (reference sequence). The CDR3 is made up of 15 amino acids. Trimming cost V 6 bases and J 5 bases; bases outside gene matches: 7. This chain's CDR3 is CASRLQGAQNEKLFF. CDR3 nucleotides: TGTGCCAGCAGGCTACAGGGGGCGCAGAATGAAAAACTGTTTTTT.

This chain links TRBV5-4 with TRBJ2-5; 8 bases align to TRBD1. CDR1 is SGHNT, CDR2 YYREEE, per germline (reference sequence). J was trimmed by 5 bases and V by 1 base; bases with no gene match: 7. This CDR3 is 15 amino acids long. The CDR3: CASSLWAGGKETQYF. Written as DNA, the CDR3 is TGTGCCAGCAGCTTGTGGGCAGGGGGCAAGGAGACCCAGTACTTC.

Of note for this clone: A read error may account for a junction end that differs from germline. The rearrangement links TRBV7-7 to TRBJ2-1; 14 bases are a match to TRBD2. This CDR3 has 16 amino acids. Germline loops: CDR1 SSHAT, CDR2 FNYEAQ (reference sequence). Here the CDR3 DNA reads TGTGCTAGCAGCGCCGGACTAGCGGGGGGCAACAATGAGCAGTTCTTC. Translating it yields CASSAGLAGGNNEQFF. Filled out from reference TRBV7-7 and TRBJ2-1, the complete variable domain reads GAGVSQSPRYKVTKRGQDVTLRCDPISSHATLYWYQQALGQGPEFLTYFNYEAQPDKSGLPSDRFSAERPEGSISTLTIQRTEQRDSAMYRCASSAGLAGGNNEQFFGPGTRLTVL.

As to this clone: At the DNA level, this CDR3 is encoded by other sequences in the same sample as well. J is TRBJ2-5 and V is TRBV5-1; 9 bases are shared with TRBD1. CDR3 length: 14 residues. V lost 4 bases to trimming and J lost 2 bases; unmatched junction nucleotides: 3. Germline V lookup: CDR1 SGHRS, CDR2 YFSETQ. DNA for the CDR3: TGCGCCAGCAGCATTGGACAGGGGCAAGAGACCCAGTACTTC. It codes for CASSIGQGQETQYF.

The V gene is TRBV9, the J gene TRBJ2-1; 8 bases match TRBD2. CDR3 length equals 15 residues. CDR1 SGDLS and CDR2 YYNGEE come from the germline V gene. V shed 0 bases and J 6 bases; nucleotides not matched to a gene: 5. The CDR3 sequence is CASSVGAGVPNEQFF. The CDR3 nucleotides read TGTGCCAGCAGCGTAGGAGCGGGAGTACCCAATGAGCAGTTCTTC.

The CDR3 DNA follows: TGTGCCAGCACCGAATGGTCCGGGGACGCCACCGGGGAGCTGTTTTTT. Translating gives CASTEWSGDATGELFF. The rearrangement links TRBV21-1 to TRBJ2-2. TRBV21-1 constitutes a pseudogene. This CDR3 is built from 16 residues.

V gene TRBV6-5 combines with J gene TRBJ2-5, with a possible D match to TRBD1 (5 bases). CDR1 and CDR2 from the germline V gene are MNHEY and SVGAGI. Deletions cut 4 bases from V and 4 bases from J, with 10 bases between. The CDR3 has 13 amino acids. CDR3 sequence reads: CASSLSQGETQYF. CDR3 nucleotide sequence: TGTGCCAGCAGTTTGTCTCAGGGAGAGACCCAGTACTTC.

V and J are TRBV7-9 and TRBJ2-3; 9 nucleotides line up with TRBD2. Per germline, CDR1 SEHNR and CDR2 FQNEAQ (reference sequence). The CDR3 runs to 14 residues. V lost 8 bases to trimming and J lost 2 bases; unmatched junction nucleotides: 5. In DNA form, the CDR3 reads TGTGCCAGCGCCTGGACTAGCGTCACAGATACGCAGTATTTT. It is translated as CASAWTSVTDTQYF.

This chain uses TRBV29-1 with TRBJ2-2; TRBD1 aligns across 8 bases. V lost 4 bases, J lost 2 bases, and 6 bases stayed unmatched. Germline V gene lookup returns CDR1 SQVTM and CDR2 ANQGSEA. This CDR3 has 15 amino acids. CDR3 in amino acids: CSVARTGPNTGELFF. The CDR3 DNA reads as TGCAGCGTTGCGAGGACAGGGCCAAACACCGGGGAGCTGTTTTTT.

This chain connects TRBV19 to TRBJ1-5; 7 nucleotides match TRBD1. There are 17 residues in the CDR3. V lost 7 bases to trimming and J lost 3 bases; unmatched junction nucleotides: 15. Germline V gene sequence: CDR1 LNHDA, CDR2 SQIVND (reference sequence). As DNA, the CDR3 is TGTGCCAGTACCACAAATTGGCTACAGGGGTCCAATCAGCCCCAGCATTTT. Protein sequence: CASTTNWLQGSNQPQHF.

This chain joins TRBV7-2 and TRBJ2-4, with 7 bases aligning to TRBD1. Per germline, CDR1 SGHTA and CDR2 FQGNSA. The CDR3 consists of 16 residues. V lost 5 bases, J lost 1 base, and 8 bases stayed unmatched. The CDR3 DNA follows: TGTGCCAGCAGCCCTTCTTCAGGGGGTGCCAAAAACATTCAGTACTTC. It specifies CASSPSSGGAKNIQYF. Based on the CDR3 plus reference TRBV7-2 and TRBJ2-4, the full variable domain is GAGVSQSPSNKVTEKGKDVELRCDPISGHTALYWYRQSLGQGLEFLIYFQGNSAPDKSGLPSDRFSAERTGGSVSTLTIQRTQQEDSAVYLCASSPSSGGAKNIQYFGAGTRLSVL.

The chain combines TRBV2 with TRBJ1-5, with D tentatively TRBD1 (6 bases). V was shortened by 6 bases and J by 0 bases, with 12 bases between the two germline ends. This CDR3 region has 15 residues. Germline assignment: CDR1 SNHLY and CDR2 FYNNEI. In nucleotides, the CDR3 is TGTGCCAGCAGATGGACAGACGTTAGCAATCAGCCCCAGCATTTT. This sequence encodes CASRWTDVSNQPQHF. Supplemented by reference TRBV2 and TRBJ1-5, the full variable domain reads EPEVTQTPSHQVTQMGQEVILRCVPISNHLYFYWYRQILGQKVEFLVSFYNNEISEKSEIFDDQFSVERPDGSNFTLKIRSTKLEDSAMYFCASRWTDVSNQPQHFGDGTRLSIL.